This is a list of T cell receptor beta chains from one sample in a study of OX40 agonist ivuxolimab in advanced cancers. Generated by immunoSEQ multiplex PCR, the TCRdb table keeps only in-frame clones and is missing some. The data contain some 77,000 clones, 83% of them singletons. The sample here was CD4+ or CD8+ T cells sorted from blood, taken in a trial of the OX40 agonist ivuxolimab. These receptors all come from an adult with an advanced solid tumor such as melanoma, head and neck, liver or kidney cancer. Both conserved end residues are part of each CDR3. Fields, in order: J gene, clone size, D gene, V gene, CDR3 protein, CDR3 DNA. The D gene is left open where the match is weak. Clone size is given for some rows only: seen once, a few or many times, or a class if the clone is expanded.

j_gene: TRBJ1-1
abundance: .
d_gene: TRBD1
v_gene: TRBV28
CDR3aa: CASLTPGQGRAFF
CDR3nt: TGTGCCAGCCTGACACCCGGACAGGGACGAGCTTTCTTT

j_gene: TRBJ2-7
abundance: .
d_gene: TRBD1
v_gene: TRBV11-3
CDR3aa: CASSRRQGSSEQYF
CDR3nt: TGTGCCAGCAGCCGACGACAGGGGAGCAGCGAGCAGTACTTC

j_gene: TRBJ2-1
abundance: .
d_gene: TRBD2
v_gene: TRBV7-2
CDR3aa: CASSLGLAGGKFF
CDR3nt: TGTGCCAGCAGCTTAGGGCTAGCGGGGGGGAAGTTCTTC

j_gene: TRBJ2-5
abundance: .
d_gene: TRBD1
v_gene: TRBV11-2
CDR3aa: CASSSQGAGETQYF
CDR3nt: TGTGCCAGCAGCTCCCAGGGGGCCGGGGAGACCCAGTACTTC

j_gene: TRBJ1-5
abundance: .
d_gene: .
v_gene: TRBV28
CDR3aa: CASSLSKGPQPQHF
CDR3nt: TGTGCCAGCAGTTTATCGAAGGGTCCACAGCCCCAGCATTTT

j_gene: TRBJ2-2
abundance: .
d_gene: .
v_gene: TRBV11-2
CDR3aa: CASSQLSGTGELFF
CDR3nt: TGTGCCAGCAGCCAACTCTCAGGCACCGGGGAGCTGTTTTTT

j_gene: TRBJ1-1
abundance: once
d_gene: .
v_gene: TRBV6-5
CDR3aa: CASSSTLRGRTEAFF
CDR3nt: TGTGCCAGCAGTTCCACCCTCAGGGGCCGGACTGAAGCTTTCTTT

j_gene: TRBJ2-7
abundance: .
d_gene: .
v_gene: TRBV15
CDR3aa: CATSRDRTAYEQYF
CDR3nt: TGTGCCACCAGCAGAGACCGGACAGCTTACGAGCAGTACTTC

j_gene: TRBJ2-5
abundance: few
d_gene: .
v_gene: TRBV11-2
CDR3aa: CASSLTVQETQYF
CDR3nt: TGTGCCAGCAGCTTGACGGTACAAGAGACCCAGTACTTC

j_gene: TRBJ1-5
abundance: .
d_gene: .
v_gene: TRBV7-2
CDR3aa: CASSSAGNQPQHF
CDR3nt: TGTGCCAGCAGCTCAGCAGGGAATCAGCCCCAGCATTTT

j_gene: TRBJ2-5
abundance: .
d_gene: TRBD1
v_gene: TRBV5-1
CDR3aa: CASSLGDRGQETQYF
CDR3nt: TGCGCCAGCAGCTTGGGGGACAGGGGCCAAGAGACCCAGTACTTC

j_gene: TRBJ1-1
abundance: .
d_gene: TRBD1
v_gene: TRBV18
CDR3aa: CASSLGTGNMNTEAFF
CDR3nt: TGTGCCAGCTCACTCGGGACAGGGAACATGAACACTGAAGCTTTCTTT

j_gene: TRBJ2-7
abundance: once
d_gene: .
v_gene: TRBV5-1
CDR3aa: CASSLGAGSFEQYF
CDR3nt: TGCGCCAGCAGCTTGGGAGCGGGTAGCTTCGAGCAGTACTTC

j_gene: TRBJ1-4
abundance: once
d_gene: .
v_gene: TRBV21-1
CDR3aa: CASSKVGTNEKLFF
CDR3nt: TGTGCCAGCAGCAAAGTAGGTACCAATGAAAAACTGTTTTTT

j_gene: TRBJ1-4
abundance: .
d_gene: .
v_gene: TRBV30
CDR3aa: CAWSGVGEKLFF
CDR3nt: TGTGCCTGGAGTGGGGTGGGTGAAAAACTGTTTTTT

j_gene: TRBJ1-5
abundance: .
d_gene: .
v_gene: TRBV25-1
CDR3aa: CASSGAEGFNQPQHF
CDR3nt: TGTGCCAGCAGCGGGGCAGAAGGTTTCAATCAGCCCCAGCATTTT

j_gene: TRBJ2-1
abundance: once
d_gene: .
v_gene: TRBV18
CDR3aa: CASSPPRGLSYNEQFF
CDR3nt: TGTGCCAGCTCACCACCGCGGGGGCTCTCCTACAATGAGCAGTTCTTC

j_gene: TRBJ2-1
abundance: few
d_gene: .
v_gene: TRBV28
CDR3aa: CASSLPGRRNEQFF
CDR3nt: TGTGCCAGCAGTTTACCCGGAAGGCGTAATGAGCAGTTCTTC

j_gene: TRBJ1-2
abundance: .
d_gene: TRBD1
v_gene: TRBV19
CDR3aa: CASSIRRTGTDGYTF
CDR3nt: TGTGCCAGTAGTATCCGCCGGACAGGGACGGATGGCTACACCTTC

j_gene: TRBJ2-2
abundance: .
d_gene: .
v_gene: TRBV2
CDR3aa: CASNGQGRAGELFF
CDR3nt: TGTGCCAGCAACGGTCAGGGTAGGGCCGGGGAGCTGTTTTTT

j_gene: TRBJ2-2
abundance: .
d_gene: .
v_gene: TRBV28
CDR3aa: CASSRGSANTGELFF
CDR3nt: TGTGCCAGCAGTAGGGGGAGTGCCAACACCGGGGAGCTGTTTTTT

j_gene: TRBJ1-5
abundance: .
d_gene: .
v_gene: TRBV6-1
CDR3aa: CASSESGSNQPQHF
CDR3nt: TGTGCCAGCAGTGAATCAGGTAGCAATCAGCCCCAGCATTTT

j_gene: TRBJ1-1
abundance: .
d_gene: TRBD1
v_gene: TRBV10-3
CDR3aa: CAIRGTGLLAPNTEAFF
CDR3nt: TGTGCCATCAGGGGGACAGGTCTACTCGCGCCGAACACTGAAGCTTTCTTT

j_gene: TRBJ2-4
abundance: .
d_gene: .
v_gene: TRBV28
CDR3aa: CASSTQGKRAKNIQYF
CDR3nt: TGTGCCAGCAGTACCCAGGGGAAGAGGGCCAAAAACATTCAGTACTTC

j_gene: TRBJ1-6
abundance: few
d_gene: .
v_gene: TRBV5-1
CDR3aa: CASCAGTGPWGSLHF
CDR3nt: TGCGCCAGCTGCGCAGGGACTGGGCCATGGGGATCCCTCCACTTT

j_gene: TRBJ1-1
abundance: few
d_gene: .
v_gene: TRBV29-1
CDR3aa: CSVESGWEAFF
CDR3nt: TGCAGCGTTGAATCTGGATGGGAAGCTTTCTTT

j_gene: TRBJ1-4
abundance: .
d_gene: TRBD1
v_gene: TRBV18
CDR3aa: CASSTWTGGDEKLFF
CDR3nt: TGTGCCAGCTCAACATGGACAGGGGGCGACGAAAAACTGTTTTTT

j_gene: TRBJ1-1
abundance: .
d_gene: .
v_gene: TRBV9
CDR3aa: CASSPRGGSTEAFF
CDR3nt: TGTGCCAGCAGCCCCCGGGGGGGGTCCACTGAAGCTTTCTTT

j_gene: TRBJ1-1
abundance: .
d_gene: .
v_gene: TRBV30
CDR3aa: CAWSPQGIGAFF
CDR3nt: TGTGCCTGGAGTCCACAGGGAATTGGGGCTTTCTTT

j_gene: TRBJ1-3
abundance: .
d_gene: .
v_gene: TRBV5-6
CDR3aa: CASSLVGSVANTIYF
CDR3nt: TGTGCCAGCAGCTTGGTCGGTTCGGTAGCGAACACCATATATTTT

j_gene: TRBJ1-5
abundance: .
d_gene: .
v_gene: TRBV11-2
CDR3aa: CASSKSQHQPQHF
CDR3nt: TGTGCCAGCAGCAAGTCGCAGCATCAGCCCCAGCATTTT

j_gene: TRBJ2-1
abundance: .
d_gene: TRBD1
v_gene: TRBV14
CDR3aa: CASSKDRAWAYNEQFF
CDR3nt: TGTGCCAGCAGCAAAGACAGGGCTTGGGCTTACAATGAGCAGTTCTTC

j_gene: TRBJ2-7
abundance: .
d_gene: .
v_gene: TRBV15
CDR3aa: CATSRSTGPYEQYF
CDR3nt: TGTGCCACCAGCAGATCGACGGGCCCCTACGAGCAGTACTTC

j_gene: TRBJ2-3
abundance: .
d_gene: .
v_gene: TRBV29-1
CDR3aa: CSAPEGTDTQYF
CDR3nt: TGCAGCGCCCCCGAGGGCACAGATACGCAGTATTTT

j_gene: TRBJ2-7
abundance: .
d_gene: .
v_gene: TRBV5-1
CDR3aa: CASSLDLNRVRDYF
CDR3nt: TGCGCCAGCAGCTTGGACCTCAACAGGGTCAGGGACTACTTC

j_gene: TRBJ2-3
abundance: .
d_gene: .
v_gene: TRBV5-8
CDR3aa: CASSLDFRAADTQYF
CDR3nt: TGTGCCAGCAGCTTGGACTTTCGGGCGGCAGATACGCAGTATTTT

j_gene: TRBJ1-1
abundance: .
d_gene: .
v_gene: TRBV5-1
CDR3aa: CASSFDRIMNTEAFF
CDR3nt: TGCGCCAGCAGCTTCGACAGGATCATGAACACTGAAGCTTTCTTT

j_gene: TRBJ2-7
abundance: .
d_gene: TRBD2
v_gene: TRBV6-6
CDR3aa: CASSLTSGTDEQYF
CDR3nt: TGTGCCAGCAGCCTAACTAGCGGGACCGACGAGCAGTACTTC